This T cell receptor (beta chain) was sequenced in a study of blood T cell repertoires in COVID-19. On the study more broadly: Samples taken during acute and convalescent COVID-19 were collected in the United States, Italy and Spain.

How the authors handled the data: Using reference gene primer amplification, nucleated cell counts were estimated. This table comes from immunoSEQ multiplex PCR, and its TCRdb copy is limited to in-frame clones, with some not included. That table supplies the V and J calls and clone size; D and trimming were determined from the DNA. Altogether fewer than 250,000 clones are present, around nine tenths being singletons, with the ten largest covering 6.2%. The CDR3 extends over 14 amino acids. The germline V and J ends were trimmed by 2 bases and 7 bases, with 10 bases remaining between them. The germline gives CDR1 SGDLS, CDR2 YYNGEE.

The sequence was collected from a middle-aged woman who had recovered from COVID-19. The chain is built from TRBV9 and TRBJ1-6; D is possibly TRBD1 (6 bases). The sequencing sample was made of peripheral blood. In nucleotides, the CDR3 is TGTGCCAGCAGCGTGGGGGCAGGAAATTCACCCCTCCACTTT. Translating it yields CASSVGAGNSPLHF.